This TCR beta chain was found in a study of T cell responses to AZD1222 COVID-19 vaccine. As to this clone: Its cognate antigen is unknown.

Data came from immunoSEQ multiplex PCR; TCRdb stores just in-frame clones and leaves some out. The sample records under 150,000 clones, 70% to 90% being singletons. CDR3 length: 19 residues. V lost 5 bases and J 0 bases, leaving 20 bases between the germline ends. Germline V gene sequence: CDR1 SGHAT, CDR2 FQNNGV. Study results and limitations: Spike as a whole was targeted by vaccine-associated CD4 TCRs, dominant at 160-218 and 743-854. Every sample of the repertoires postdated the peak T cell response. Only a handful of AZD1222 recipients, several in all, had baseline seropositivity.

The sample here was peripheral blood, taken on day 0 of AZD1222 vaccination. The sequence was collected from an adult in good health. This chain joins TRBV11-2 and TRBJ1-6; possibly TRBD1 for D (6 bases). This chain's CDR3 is CASSIRPGHLSSYNSPLHF. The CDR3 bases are TGTGCCAGCAGCATACGGCCGGGACACCTGAGCTCCTATAATTCACCCCTCCACTTT.